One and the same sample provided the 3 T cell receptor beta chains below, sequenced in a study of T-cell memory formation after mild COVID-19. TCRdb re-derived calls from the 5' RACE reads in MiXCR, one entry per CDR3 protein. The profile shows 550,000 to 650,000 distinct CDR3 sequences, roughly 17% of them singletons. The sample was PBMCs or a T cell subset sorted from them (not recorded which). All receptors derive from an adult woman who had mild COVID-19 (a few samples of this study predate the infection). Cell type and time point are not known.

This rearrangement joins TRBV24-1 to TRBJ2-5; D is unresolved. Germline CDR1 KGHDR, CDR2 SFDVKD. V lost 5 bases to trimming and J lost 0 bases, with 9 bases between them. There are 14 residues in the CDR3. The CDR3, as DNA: TGTGCCACCAGTGTAGGCGTCAACCAAGAGACCCAGTACTTC. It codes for CATSVGVNQETQYF.

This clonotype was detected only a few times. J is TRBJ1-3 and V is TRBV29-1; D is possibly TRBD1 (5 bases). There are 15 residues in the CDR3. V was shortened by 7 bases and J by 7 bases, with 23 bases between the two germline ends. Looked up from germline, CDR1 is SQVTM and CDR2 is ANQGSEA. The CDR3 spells CSAGVSREDLNTIYF. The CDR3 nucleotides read TGCAGCGCCGGAGTATCCAGGGAAGATTTGAACACCATATATTTT. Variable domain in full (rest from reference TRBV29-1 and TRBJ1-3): SAVISQKPSRDICQRGTSLTIQCQVDSQVTMMFWYRQQPGQSLTLIATANQGSEATYESGFVIDKFPISRPNLTFSTLTVSNMSPEDSSIYLCSAGVSREDLNTIYFGEGSWLTVV.

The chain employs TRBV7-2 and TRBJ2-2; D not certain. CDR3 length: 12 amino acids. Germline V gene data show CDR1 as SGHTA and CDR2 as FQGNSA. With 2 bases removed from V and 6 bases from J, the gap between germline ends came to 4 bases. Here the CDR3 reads CASSLFAGELFF. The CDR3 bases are TGTGCCAGCAGCTTATTCGCCGGGGAGCTGTTTTTT.